Listed below are T cell receptor beta chains from one sample, sequenced in a study of neurological immune-mediated disorders. TCRdb reprocessed the 5' RACE reads via MiXCR and lists one record per CDR3 protein. Among some 54,000 distinct CDR3 sequences listed, about 10% were seen once. The sample comprised PBMCs. The receptors originated from a male donor with HTLV-1-associated myelopathy (HAM/TSP). The CDR3 runs from the conserved cysteine through the conserved F or W. A D gene is named only where the DNA matches it firmly. Clone size is shown for a subset of rows, as once, few, many or a class of expanded clone.

TRBD2	TRBJ2-1	TRBV27	many	TGTGCCAGCAGTTTCGCGACTAGCGGGGGGCCTCCTTCCTACAATGAGCAGTTCTTC	CASSFATSGGPPSYNEQFF
NA	TRBJ2-1	TRBV6-5	many	TGTGCCAGCAGCCGCGACAACTTCTACAATGAGCAGTTCTTC	CASSRDNFYNEQFF
NA	TRBJ1-5	TRBV24-1	many	TGTGCCACCAGTGATCCCCGCCTTGTAGGGGACAACAATCAGCCCCAGCATTTT	CATSDPRLVGDNNQPQHF
TRBD1	TRBJ2-7	TRBV4-3	many	TGCGCCAGCAGCCAGTCCCGGGACAGAGTCCTCGAGCAGTACTTC	CASSQSRDRVLEQYF
NA	TRBJ2-3	TRBV4-3	many	TGCGCCAGCAGCCAAGATCTCGGCACAGATACGCAGTATTTT	CASSQDLGTDTQYF
TRBD1	TRBJ1-6	TRBV5-6	many	TGTGCCAGCACCCAGACAGGGGATAATTCACCCCTCCACTTT	CASTQTGDNSPLHF
NA	TRBJ2-2	TRBV7-9	many	TGTGCCAGCAGTCGGGATAATGGTCATCCCGGGGAGCTGTTTTTT	CASSRDNGHPGELFF
NA	TRBJ1-5	TRBV7-8	many	TGTGCCAGCAGCCCCCGGCCTGAAAGAATCAATCAGCCCCAGCATTTT	CASSPRPERINQPQHF
TRBD1	TRBJ2-5	TRBV4-3	many	TGCGCCAGCAGCCGAGACCGGACAGGGCAGGGAGAGACCCAGTACTTC	CASSRDRTGQGETQYF
NA	TRBJ1-3	TRBV6-1	many	TGTGCCAGCAGTGAATCTTACAGATCCTCTGGAAACACCATATATTTT	CASSESYRSSGNTIYF
NA	TRBJ1-4	TRBV25-1	many	TGTGCCAGCAGCAGCCCGATCCGCCCATTTGCAACTAATGAAAAACTGTTTTTT	CASSSPIRPFATNEKLFF
TRBD2	TRBJ2-3	TRBV7-8	many	TGTGCCAGCAGCTTAGAGGCTAGCGGGTCCACAGATACGCAGTATTTT	CASSLEASGSTDTQYF
NA	TRBJ2-1	TRBV7-3	few	TGTGCCAGCAGCCCCCCCGGGACGAACAATGAGCAGTTCTTC	CASSPPGTNNEQFF
TRBD1	TRBJ2-7	TRBV12-3/TRBV12-4	many	TGTGCCAGCAGTGACAGGGTCCCCCCTCGAGAGTACTTC	CASSDRVPPREYF
TRBD1	TRBJ1-1	TRBV7-8	many	TGTGCCAGCAGCTTGGACAGGGTCGAAGCTTTCTTT	CASSLDRVEAFF
TRBD1	TRBJ2-3	TRBV5-6	many	TGTGCCAGCAGCCAACAGGGGGCGTCGAAAGATACGCAGTATTTT	CASSQQGASKDTQYF
NA	TRBJ1-1	TRBV7-2	many	TGTGCCAGCAGCTCCCGGCGGGGGGCCGAAAGGGCTTTCTTT	CASSSRRGAERAFF
NA	TRBJ1-5	TRBV28	many	TGTGCCAGCAGCCCCCTAGGGGCTGGTCAGCCCCAGCATTTT	CASSPLGAGQPQHF
NA	TRBJ2-7	TRBV4-1	NA	TGCGCCAGCAGCCCGAATTTGGGGGGCGAGCAGTACTTC	CASSPNLGGEQYF
TRBD2	TRBJ2-1	TRBV10-3	many	TGTGCCATAAGCGGGGGCCGGTACAATGAGCAGTTCTTC	CAISGGRYNEQFF
NA	TRBJ2-2	TRBV20-1	many	TGCAGTGCTAGATTCCTCGGGGGGCGGAACACCGGGGAGCTGTTTTTT	CSARFLGGRNTGELFF
TRBD1	TRBJ1-1	TRBV4-3	many	TGCGCCAGCACCGAAAACCTACAGGGGTTTTTCACTGAAGCTTTCTTT	CASTENLQGFFTEAFF
NA	TRBJ1-2	TRBV5-1	few	TGCGCCAGCAGCTCACGTCCCGGGACGGAGACCTATGGCTACACCTTC	CASSSRPGTETYGYTF
TRBD2	TRBJ2-7	TRBV10-3	many	TGTGCCATCAGTGAACTAGCGGGGGCTACCTACGAGCAGTACTTC	CAISELAGATYEQYF
NA	TRBJ1-1	TRBV20-1	NA	TGCAGTGCTAGAGATACCCACGGAGGGACTGAAGCCTTCTTT	CSARDTHGGTEAFF
TRBD1	TRBJ2-3	TRBV5-1	many	TGCGCCAGCAGCCTACCCCAGGGGGCAAAAGATACGCAGTATTTT	CASSLPQGAKDTQYF
TRBD2	TRBJ2-3	TRBV20-1	many	TGCAGTGCTATGGACAGCGGGGGAAGCACAGATACGCAGTATTTT	CSAMDSGGSTDTQYF
NA	TRBJ2-5	TRBV7-9	many	TGTGCCAGCAGCTTAGTAGGAGGGGGCCGAGAGACCCAGTACTTC	CASSLVGGGRETQYF
TRBD2	TRBJ2-1	TRBV7-2	many	TGTGCCAGCAGCTTAGACGGCGGGGGGGCATATGAGCAGTTCTTC	CASSLDGGGAYEQFF
TRBD2	TRBJ2-1	TRBV20-1	many	TGCAGGGCGGGGGGGGGCCCGTTCGAGCAGTTCTTC	CRAGGGPFEQFF
NA	TRBJ1-5	TRBV20-1	many	TGCAGTGCAACTACTGACCCAGATCAGCCCCAGCATTTT	CSATTDPDQPQHF
NA	TRBJ1-6	TRBV20-1	many	TGCAGTGCTCCATCGGGTCGTCACTCCTATAATTCACCCCTCCACTTT	CSAPSGRHSYNSPLHF
NA	TRBJ2-7	TRBV7-2	many	TGTGCCAGCAGCTTAGCGGTCCAGAGGGGCGGCGGGCAGTACTTC	CASSLAVQRGGGQYF
NA	TRBJ2-3	TRBV6-1	many	TGTGCCAGCAGTGAAGGGGTTTCTAGCACAGATACGCAGTATTTT	CASSEGVSSTDTQYF
NA	TRBJ2-2	TRBV20-1	NA	TGCAGTGCTAGAGGCAGTAACACCGGGGAGCTGTTTTTT	CSARGSNTGELFF
TRBD1	TRBJ1-2	TRBV28	many	TGTGCCAGCAGTTCTCCGACAGGGCACGACTATGGCTACACCTTC	CASSSPTGHDYGYTF
NA	TRBJ2-5	TRBV29-1	many	TGCAGCGTGACCTACCCGGGACCACCCCGCGAGACCCAGTACTTC	CSVTYPGPPRETQYF